The T cell receptor beta chain under discussion was sequenced for a study of T cell repertoires in aging, cancer and after chemotherapy. About the study: Approximately 10 million TCR reads were in the whole dataset. Study-level points and caveats: Age-matched healthy donors had significantly more diverse, less clonal blood TCR repertoires than untreated cancer patients. Rebound thymic output was suggested by rising median generation probability during chemotherapy in each cancer cohort.

Regarding this clonotype: Its antigen is unknown.

V was clipped by 5 bases and J by 14 bases; unmatched bases: 19. The germline gives CDR1 MNHEY, CDR2 SVGAGI. This CDR3 comprises 16 residues. Peripheral blood genomic DNA, not sorted cells or RNA, was the template. Rearranged V-D-J TRB sequences were amplified with a mixed TRB-A/B primer pool. One entry per CDR3 protein, called by TCRdb with MiXCR from the multiplex PCR reads. The sample records around 20,000 distinct CDR3 sequences, over 35% being singletons. Sequenced sample: blood. The chain carries TRBV6-5 and TRBJ2-1; 9 nucleotides agree with TRBD1. This TCR derives from a human donor with a solid tumor. The CDR3 region is CASSDRQGDLPFLEFF. The CDR3, as DNA: TGTGCCAGCAGTGACCGACAGGGGGATTTACCATTTTTGGAGTTCTTC.